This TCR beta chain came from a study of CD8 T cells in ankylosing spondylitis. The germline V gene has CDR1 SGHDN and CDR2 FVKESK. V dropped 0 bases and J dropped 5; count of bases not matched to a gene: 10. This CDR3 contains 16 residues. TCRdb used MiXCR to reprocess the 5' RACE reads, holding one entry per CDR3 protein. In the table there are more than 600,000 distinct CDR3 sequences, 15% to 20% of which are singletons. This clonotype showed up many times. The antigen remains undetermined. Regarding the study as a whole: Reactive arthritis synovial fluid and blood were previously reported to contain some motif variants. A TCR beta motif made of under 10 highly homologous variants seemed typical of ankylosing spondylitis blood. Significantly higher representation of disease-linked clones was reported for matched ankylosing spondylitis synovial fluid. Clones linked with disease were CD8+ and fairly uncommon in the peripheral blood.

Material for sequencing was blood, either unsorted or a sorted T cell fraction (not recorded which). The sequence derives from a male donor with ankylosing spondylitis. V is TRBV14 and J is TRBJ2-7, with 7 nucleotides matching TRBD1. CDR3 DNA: TGTGCCAGCAGCCAAGAGCCCCGGCCGACAGGGCACGAGCAGTACTTC. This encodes CASSQEPRPTGHEQYF.